This is a list of T cell receptor beta chains from one sample in a study of blood T cell repertoires in COVID-19. Method: immunoSEQ multiplex PCR; TCRdb's copy keeps in-frame clones and lacks some. This table has 150,000 to 200,000 clones, about 89% appearing once. The sequencing input was PBMCs or T cells enriched from blood (not recorded which). These receptors were taken from a woman under 30 who had recovered from COVID-19. Both conserved end residues are part of each CDR3. Each record gives: V gene, J gene, clone size, D gene, CDR3 DNA, CDR3 protein. A D gene is named only where the DNA matches it firmly. Size is omitted from some rows. Given values are once, few, many or a class for expanded clones.

TRBV5-6	TRBJ1-1	.	TRBD1	TGTGCCAGCGGCGGAACAGGGGGCGCAGACCCTGAAGCTTTCTTT	CASGGTGGADPEAFF
TRBV30	TRBJ1-6	.	.	TGTGCCTGGAGCGCATTGGGGCAGGGAAAGCTCCCCCTCCACTTT	CAWSALGQGKLPLHF
TRBV9	TRBJ2-7	.	.	TGTGCCAGCAGCGTAGCAGGAGGGAACTACGAGCAGTACTTC	CASSVAGGNYEQYF
TRBV28	TRBJ2-1	.	.	TGTGCCAGCACTTTCGACAGATACAATGAGCAGTTCTTC	CASTFDRYNEQFF
TRBV27	TRBJ2-5	.	.	TGTGCCAGCTCGCAGGGAGGCGTTGAGACCCAGTACTTC	CASSQGGVETQYF
TRBV7-9	TRBJ2-3	.	TRBD2	TGTGCCAGCAGCCCCCCCCTAGGGCTAGCGGGAGCAGATACGCAGTATTTT	CASSPPLGLAGADTQYF
TRBV25-1	TRBJ2-5	.	TRBD1	TGTGCCAGCAGTGAATCCGCAGGGGGCCAAGAGACCCAGTACTTC	CASSESAGGQETQYF
TRBV5-1	TRBJ2-7	.	.	TGCGCCAGCCACTTCGGCGGCGAGCAGTACTTC	CASHFGGEQYF
TRBV4-3	TRBJ1-6	once	.	TGCGCCAGCAGCCAACTATTACAGCTTTCCAATTCACCCCTCCACTTT	CASSQLLQLSNSPLHF
TRBV27	TRBJ2-3	.	.	TGTGCCAGCAGTTTATTTCAGGGTGTAGATACGCAGTATTTT	CASSLFQGVDTQYF
TRBV14	TRBJ1-2	.	TRBD1	TGTGCCAGCAGCCCTCTCCCTGTGGGACAGAAGTCCATTAACTATGGCTACACCTTC	CASSPLPVGQKSINYGYTF
TRBV5-1	TRBJ2-3	.	TRBD2	TGCGCCAGCAGCTTGGAAGTGGGAGGGAGCACAGATACGCAGTATTTT	CASSLEVGGSTDTQYF
TRBV19	TRBJ1-6	.	.	TGTGCCAGTAGTAAGAAGGGCCTAAAGGGGAATTCACCCCTCCACTTT	CASSKKGLKGNSPLHF
TRBV7-2	TRBJ2-5	.	TRBD1	TGTGCCAGCAGCTCCTACAGGGGAATGGGAGAGACCCAGTACTTC	CASSSYRGMGETQYF
TRBV5-1	TRBJ2-7	.	TRBD2	TGCGCCAGCAGCTTGGGTCTTCAGGGTAGCGGGATTTACGAGCAGTACTTC	CASSLGLQGSGIYEQYF